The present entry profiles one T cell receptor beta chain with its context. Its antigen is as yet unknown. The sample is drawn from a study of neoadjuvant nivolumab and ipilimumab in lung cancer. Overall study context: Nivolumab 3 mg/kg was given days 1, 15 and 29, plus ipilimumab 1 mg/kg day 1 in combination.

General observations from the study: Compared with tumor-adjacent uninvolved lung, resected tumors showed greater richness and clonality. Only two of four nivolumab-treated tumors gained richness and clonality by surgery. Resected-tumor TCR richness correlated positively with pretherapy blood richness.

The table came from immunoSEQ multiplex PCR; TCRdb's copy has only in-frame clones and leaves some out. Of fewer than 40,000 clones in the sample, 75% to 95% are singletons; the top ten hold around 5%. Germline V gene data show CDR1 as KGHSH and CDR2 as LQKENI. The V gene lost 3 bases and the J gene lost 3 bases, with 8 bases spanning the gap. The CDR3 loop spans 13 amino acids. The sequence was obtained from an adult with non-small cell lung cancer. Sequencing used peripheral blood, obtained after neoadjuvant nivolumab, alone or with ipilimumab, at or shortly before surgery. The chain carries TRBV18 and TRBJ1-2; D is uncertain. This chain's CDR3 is CASSPLVDYGYTF. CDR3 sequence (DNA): TGTGCCAGCTCACCCTTGGTGGACTATGGCTACACCTTC.